A selection of T cell receptor beta chains follows, all from one sample in a study of tumor and adjacent non-tumor tissue in lung cancer. From the multiplex PCR reads, TCRdb called clonotypes with MiXCR, one entry per CDR3 protein. Altogether 76,000 or so distinct CDR3 sequences are present, about two thirds being singletons, with the ten largest covering around an eighth. Sequencing input: lung tumor tissue. All receptors derive from a woman between 65 and 79 years old with non-small cell lung cancer. Both conserved end residues are part of each CDR3. D genes are given only for firm matches. The size entry is marked missing in some rows and otherwise reads once, few, many or a size class.

clone_size d_call j_call v_call cdr3_aa cdr3_nt
. . TRBJ2-1 TRBV29-1 CSVDHSYSEQFF TGCAGTGTTGATCACTCCTACAGTGAGCAGTTCTTC
. . TRBJ2-5 TRBV11-2 CASRVAVKETQYF TGTGCCAGCCGGGTAGCAGTGAAAGAGACCCAGTACTTC
. TRBD1 TRBJ1-4 TRBV4-2 CVSTPGPGQIIVTNEKLFF TGTGTCAGCACCCCAGGACCGGGACAGATCATTGTAACTAATGAAAAACTGTTTTTT
. TRBD2 TRBJ2-5 TRBV6-5 CAGSRGLAARKETQYF TGTGCCGGCAGTCGCGGACTAGCGGCGCGCAAAGAGACCCAGTACTTC
once . TRBJ1-5 TRBV4-2 CVSSYLGANGQPQHF TGTGTCAGCAGCTACCTGGGTGCCAACGGTCAGCCCCAGCATTTT
. . TRBJ2-7 TRBV6-1 CASCEGPGGQYEQYF TGTGCCAGCTGTGAAGGTCCCGGGGGGCAGTACGAGCAGTATTTC
many TRBD2 TRBJ2-1 TRBV28 CASSSTSGTSGVLYNEQFF TGTGCCAGCAGTTCAACATCCGGGACTAGCGGGGTACTTTACAATGAGCAGTTCTTC
. TRBD1 TRBJ2-7 TRBV29-1 CSVAVQGDYEQYF TGCAGCGTTGCGGTTCAGGGGGATTACGAGCAGTACTTC
. TRBD1 TRBJ1-6 TRBV20-1 CSAEDRVTLHF TGCAGTGCGGAGGACAGGGTAACTCTCCACTTT
once TRBD2 TRBJ2-1 TRBV6-5 CASSRLGGDERFF TGTGCCAGCTCCCGGCTCGGGGGGGATGAGCGGTTCTTC
. . TRBJ1-1 TRBV6-5 CVSGSRPPRGTEAFF TGTGTCAGTGGCTCCCGGCCCCCGCGGGGGACTGAAGCTTTCTTT
. TRBD2 TRBJ2-7 TRBV13 CTSSFGTSGDSYEQYF TGTACAAGCAGCTTCGGGACTAGCGGGGACTCCTACGAGCAGTACTTC
. TRBD1 TRBJ1-5 TRBV6-5 CASKRTGRDQPLRF TGTGCCAGCAAACGGACAGGGCGGGATCAGCCCCTGCGTTTT
many . TRBJ2-3 TRBV28 CASFVGGGNTDTQYF TGTGCCAGCTTCGTGGGGGGCGGGAACACAGATACGCAGTATTTT
. . TRBJ1-1 TRBV21-1 CASMGRPPSTEAFF TGTGCCAGCATGGGACGCCCCCCAAGTACTGAAGCTTTCTTT
. . TRBJ2-4 TRBV6-5 CASSPTMAGDIQYF TGTGCCAGCAGTCCCACCATGGCTGGAGACATTCAGTACTTC
. . TRBJ1-1 TRBV29-1 CSVETVLRNTEALF TGCAGCGTTGAAACGGTGCTCAGGAACACTGAAGCTCTCTTT
. . TRBJ2-3 TRBV6-1 CAIVDQAAYTDMQYF TGTGCCATCGTGGACCAAGCGGCCTACACAGATATGCAGTATTTT
. TRBD2 TRBJ2-2 TRBV4-1 CASRIAGDIGKLLF TGCGCCAGCAGAATAGCGGGAGACATCGGGAAGCTGCTTTTT
. . TRBJ1-1 TRBV11-3 CASSPSHWQADTEAFF TGTGCCAGCAGCCCTAGCCACTGGCAGGCGGACACTGAAGCTTTCTTT
. . TRBJ2-7 TRBV29-1 CNFRKTTGYYEQYF TGCAACTTCCGTAAGACCACAGGATACTACGAGCAGTACTTC
. . TRBJ2-7 TRBV12-3/TRBV12-4 CASSSIRTPPYVQYF TGTGCCAGCAGTTCGATAAGGACACCTCCCTACGTGCAGTACTTC
once TRBD2 TRBJ2-2 TRBV4-1 CASSRNKGGTLYTGELFF TGCGCCAGCAGCCGCAATAAGGGAGGGACCTTGTACACCGGGGAGCTGTTTTTT
. . TRBJ2-1 TRBV29-1 CSAFRQNNEQLF TGTAGCGCGTTTAGGCAGAACAATGAGCAGTTGTTC
. . TRBJ1-5 TRBV6-6 CASIVTWGQSQHF TGTGCCAGCATTGTGACTTGGGGTCAGTCCCAGCATTTT
. TRBD2 TRBJ2-7 TRBV14 CASSQLAEGEYEQYF TGTGCCAGCAGTCAGCTAGCGGAAGGAGAGTACGAGCAGTACTTC
. . TRBJ1-1 TRBV18 CASSRESMNTEAFF TGTGCCAGCTCACGGGAGTCCATGAACACTGAAGCTTTCTTT
. . TRBJ2-2 TRBV4-1 CASSQASWVARELFF TGCGCCAGCAGCCAGGCTAGTTGGGTGGCCAGGGAGCTGTTTTTT
. . TRBJ2-2 TRBV6-5 CASSHRVTADTAELFF TGTGCCAGCAGTCACAGGGTTACGGCGGACACCGCGGAGCTGTTTTTT
many TRBD1 TRBJ2-1 TRBV6-6 CASSYSTGQGEFF TGTGCCAGCAGTTACTCCACCGGACAGGGGGAGTTCTTC
. . TRBJ1-1 TRBV4-1 CASSTRTDNAEAFF TGCGCCAGCAGCACTCGGACAGATAACGCTGAGGCTTTCTTT
many TRBD1 TRBJ2-1 TRBV6-5 CASRLGTGVYNERFF TGTGCCAGCAGGCTCGGGACAGGGGTCTACAATGAGCGGTTCTTC
. TRBD2 TRBJ2-1 TRBV30 CAWSIPAGANEQFF TGTGCCTGGAGTATACCGGCGGGAGCCAATGAGCAGTTCTTC
. . TRBJ1-2 TRBV6-1 CTSSESGIVGGYIF TGTACCAGCAGTGAATCCGGCATAGTAGGCGGCTACATCTTC
. . TRBJ2-3 TRBV10-2 CTSSDPLDTQYF TGCACCAGTAGTGATCCCTTGGATACGCAGTATTTT
. . TRBJ2-1 TRBV12-3/TRBV12-4 CASSSPFGGPSSGNEQFF TGTGCCAGCAGTTCCCCATTCGGGGGCCCCTCTTCGGGTAATGAGCAGTTCTTC
. . TRBJ2-1 TRBV24-1 CVTRDGSSYNERFF TGTGTCACCCGGGATGGGAGCTCCTACAATGAGCGGTTCTTC
. . TRBJ2-4 TRBV29-1 CSVGASRGIQYF TGTAGCGTTGGGGCATCAAGGGGCATTCAGTACTTC
few . TRBJ1-1 TRBV6-5 CVSSKQEATEAFF TGTGTCAGCAGTAAACAGGAGGCCACTGAAGCTTTCTTT